The source of this T cell receptor (beta chain) is a study of T cell repertoires in cytomegalovirus infection. Study summary: As its CMV epitopes, the study selected recently identified HLA-C-restricted and well-studied HLA-B-restricted targets. A matching HLA type, together with CMV infection, was signaled by public TCR beta signatures. Study findings and constraints: In two of eight donors, the top clonotype was HLA-C-restricted CMV-specific. CMV carriers having the relevant HLA were flagged by cumulative public TCR beta family frequency.

This clonotype has a handful of counts. Its specificity is unknown. Trimming left V 7 bases short and J 0 bases short, with 22 bases between. This CDR3 is built from 18 residues. Germline values: CDR1 LNHDA, CDR2 SQIVND (reference sequence). From the reads, TCRdb called clonotypes with MiXCR, one entry per CDR3 protein. The sample records some 320,000 distinct CDR3 sequences, about 27% being singletons. The chain has TRBV19 and TRBJ1-5; tentative D call: TRBD1 (5 bases). The sequence was collected from a human donor in good health (CMV status not recorded). Some clones in this sample may be carry-over from other donors' samples. The specimen was cultured PBMCs, collected from culture after CMV antigen stimulation. The CDR3 reads CASTPSWLRQGSNQPQHF. CDR3 in DNA: TGTGCCAGTACTCCAAGCTGGCTTCGGCAGGGTAGCAATCAGCCCCAGCATTTT.